The following is a T cell receptor beta chain sequence with its context. Its antigen remains unidentified. The table came from immunoSEQ multiplex PCR; TCRdb's copy has only in-frame clones and leaves some out. The sample records tens of thousands of clones, roughly two thirds being singletons. There are 15 residues in the CDR3. The germline gives CDR1 MNHEY, CDR2 SMNVEV (reference sequence). V was clipped by 8 bases and J by 0 bases, with 13 bases between them. The data belong to a study of radiotherapy plus CTLA-4 blockade in lung cancer. Findings and limits, study-wide: Among blood TCR repertoires after radiotherapy plus ipilimumab, tumor-derived clones expanded.

The sample was peripheral blood, taken from a patient treated with radiotherapy plus ipilimumab. The TCR comes from a human donor with non-small cell lung cancer who had a complete response to radiotherapy plus ipilimumab. V and J are TRBV27 and TRBJ1-4; perhaps TRBD1 as D (6 bases). The DNA of the CDR3 is TGTGCCAGCGGCTCACAGGGACCAACTAATGAAAAACTGTTTTTT. As protein: CASGSQGPTNEKLFF.